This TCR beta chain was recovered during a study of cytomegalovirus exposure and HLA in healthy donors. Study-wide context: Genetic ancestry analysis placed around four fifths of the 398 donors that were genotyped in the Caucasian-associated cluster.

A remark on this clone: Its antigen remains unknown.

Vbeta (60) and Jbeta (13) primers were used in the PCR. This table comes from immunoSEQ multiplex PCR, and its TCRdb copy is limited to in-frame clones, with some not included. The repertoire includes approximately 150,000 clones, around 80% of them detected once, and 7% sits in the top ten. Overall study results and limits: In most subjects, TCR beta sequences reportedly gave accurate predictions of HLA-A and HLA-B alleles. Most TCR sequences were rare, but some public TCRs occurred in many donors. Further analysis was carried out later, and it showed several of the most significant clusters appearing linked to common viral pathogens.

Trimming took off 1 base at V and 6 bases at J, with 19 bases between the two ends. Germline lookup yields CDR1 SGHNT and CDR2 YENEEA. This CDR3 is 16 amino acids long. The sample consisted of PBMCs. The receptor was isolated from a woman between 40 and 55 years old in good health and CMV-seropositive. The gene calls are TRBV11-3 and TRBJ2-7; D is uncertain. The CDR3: CASSLGFTSEAGEQYF. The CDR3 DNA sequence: TGTGCCAGCAGCTTAGGATTTACTTCGGAAGCAGGCGAGCAGTACTTC.